This T cell receptor (beta chain) derives from a study of shared clonotypes between healthy human individuals. About the study: Donors had three CD4 naive, three CD4 memory, two CD8 naive and one CD8 memory plate apiece.

The V gene lost 9 bases and the J gene lost 6 bases, with 21 bases spanning the gap. CDR3 size: 14 residues. Germline V CDR1 and CDR2: SGHRS, YFSETQ. This clone was observed once. Only in-frame clones appear in the TCRdb table, and some are missing; sequencing was by immunoSEQ multiplex PCR. This sample has fewer than 2.5 million clones, with approximately 93% found just once. J is TRBJ2-5 and V is TRBV5-1; possibly TRBD1 for D (6 bases). The TCR originated in a man aged 18 to 35 in good health. Some clones in this sample may be carry-over from other donors' samples. Source material: naive CD4+ T cells from PBMCs. Subset: CD45RA+ positively selected. The CDR3 sequence is CATSTQPGEKTQYF. CDR3 bases: TGCGCCACCTCGACCCAACCAGGGGAAAAGACCCAGTACTTC.